A single sample gave rise to the 24 T cell receptor beta chains below, sequenced in a study of cytomegalovirus exposure and HLA in healthy donors. The table came from immunoSEQ multiplex PCR; TCRdb's copy has only in-frame clones and leaves some out. The data show 150,000 to 200,000 clones, about 90% seen once. The specimen was PBMCs. The receptors were sampled from a woman younger than 30 in good health and CMV-seropositive.

The gene calls are TRBV6-5 and TRBJ1-4, with unresolved D. The CDR3 is 14 amino acids. Trimming took off 7 bases at V and 3 bases at J, with 12 bases between the two ends. Germline values: CDR1 MNHEY, CDR2 SVGAGI. This CDR3 reads CASKKQRSNEKLFF. The CDR3 DNA reads as TGTGCCAGCAAAAAACAGCGGTCTAATGAAAAACTGTTTTTT.

The rearrangement uses TRBV4-2 and TRBJ2-7; weak D call: TRBD2 (7 bases). V was pared by 5 bases and J by 0 bases, with 17 bases between. Germline loops: CDR1 LGHNA, CDR2 YNFKEQ. The CDR3 totals 16 residues. The CDR3, as DNA: TGTGCCAGCAGCTCCACCTTTGCGGGGGCCTCCTACGAGCAGTACTTC. Translation: CASSSTFAGASYEQYF.

Here the CDR3 DNA reads TGTGCCAGCAGCTTAGCAGGACTAGCGGACTACAATGAGCAGTTCTTC. Its protein is CASSLAGLADYNEQFF. V and J are TRBV7-6 and TRBJ2-1; 10 nucleotides match TRBD2. This CDR3 region has 16 residues. Germline CDR1 SGHVS, CDR2 FNYEAQ. The V gene end was trimmed by 0 bases and the J gene end by 3 bases; junction bases not matched to a gene: 2.

The V gene is TRBV6-6, the J gene TRBJ2-7, with TRBD2 matching 7 bases. This CDR3 is 15 amino acids long. The germline CDR1 and CDR2 sequences are MNHNY and SVGAGI (reference sequence). With V trimmed by 6 bases and J by 3 bases, 11 bases remained unmatched. CDR3 in amino acids: CASSSLAGVDYEQYF. For the CDR3, the DNA is TGTGCCAGCAGCTCCCTTGCGGGAGTTGACTACGAGCAGTACTTC.

The genes are TRBV11-2 and TRBJ1-2; possible D gene TRBD1, 5 bases. The CDR3 has 14 residues. Trimming took off 6 bases at V and 5 bases at J, with 16 bases between the two ends. Germline CDR1 SGHAT, CDR2 FQNNGV. In DNA form, the CDR3 reads TGTGCCAGCAGAGGGGTTCTGGGGCCATATGGCTACACCTTC. Translated, it gives CASRGVLGPYGYTF.

This clone has just one count. The V gene is TRBV5-6, the J gene TRBJ2-7; D gene unclear. V lost 1 base and J lost 1, with 6 bases in between. CDR3 length: 13 amino acids. Germline V CDR1 and CDR2: SGHDT, YYEEEE. The CDR3: CASSLLRSYEQYF. In DNA, the CDR3 is TGTGCCAGCAGCTTGCTCAGGTCCTACGAGCAGTACTTC. The variable domain in full, completed from reference TRBV5-6 and TRBJ2-7, reads DAGVTQSPTHLIKTRGQQVTLRCSPKSGHDTVSWYQQALGQGPQFIFQYYEEEERQRGNFPDRFSGHQFPNYSSELNVNALLLGDSALYLCASSLLRSYEQYFGPGTRLTVT.

The chain joins TRBV18 to TRBJ1-1; TRBD1 matches at 7 bases. V was pared by 4 bases and J by 2 bases, with 10 bases of the junction left unmatched. The CDR3 length is 16 residues. Per the germline V gene, CDR1 is KGHSH and CDR2 is LQKENI. Here the CDR3 DNA reads TGTGCCAGCTCACTAACGGTTGACAGGGCCAACACTGAAGCTTTCTTT. Translated: CASSLTVDRANTEAFF.

The chain has TRBV19 and TRBJ2-5; D is possibly TRBD1 (7 bases). This CDR3 has 14 residues. CDR1 LNHDA and CDR2 SQIVND come from the germline V gene (reference sequence). Deletions cut 4 bases from V and 4 bases from J, with 13 bases between. Here the CDR3 reads CASSRPGGGETQYF. The CDR3 region has the DNA TGTGCCAGTAGTAGGCCAGGGGGAGGAGAGACCCAGTACTTC. Variable domain in full (rest from reference TRBV19 and TRBJ2-5): DGGITQSPKYLFRKEGQNVTLSCEQNLNHDAMYWYRQDPGQGLRLIYYSQIVNDFQKGDIAEGYSVSREKKESFPLTVTSAQKNPTAFYLCASSRPGGGETQYFGPGTRLLVL.

This chain uses TRBV12-5 with TRBJ2-2; D is undetermined. The CDR3 runs to 14 residues. Germline CDR1 LGHNT, CDR2 FRNRAP. With 0 bases removed from V and 5 bases from J, the gap between germline ends came to 7 bases. The chain's CDR3 is CASGLVKETGELFF. As DNA, the CDR3 is TGTGCTAGTGGTTTGGTAAAAGAGACCGGGGAGCTGTTTTTT. The complete variable domain, with remaining parts taken from reference TRBV12-5 and TRBJ2-2, reads DARVTQTPRHKVTEMGQEVTMRCQPILGHNTVFWYRQTMMQGLELLAYFRNRAPLDDSGMPKDRFSAEMPDATLATLKIQPSEPRDSAVYFCASGLVKETGELFFGEGSRLTVL.

The V call is TRBV9, the J call TRBJ1-3; possibly TRBD1 for D (5 bases). The CDR3 sequence is 18 residues long. V lost 1 base and J 2 bases, leaving 19 bases between the germline ends. Germline lookup yields CDR1 SGDLS and CDR2 YYNGEE. CDR3 nucleotide sequence: TGTGCCAGCAGCGTAATGTTAGGGGAAGTACAGGCTGGAAACACCATATATTTT. Translation gives CASSVMLGEVQAGNTIYF.

The V gene is TRBV28, the J gene TRBJ1-5; D possibly corresponds to TRBD1 (5 bases). The CDR3 runs to 14 residues. The germline V gene has CDR1 MDHEN and CDR2 SYDVKM. Trimming took off 6 bases at V and 0 bases at J, with 9 bases between the two ends. This CDR3 is CASRPGYSNQPQHF. DNA of the CDR3: TGTGCCAGCAGGCCAGGGTATAGCAATCAGCCCCAGCATTTT.

The J gene is TRBJ1-2, the V gene TRBV28; TRBD1 aligns across 7 bases. This CDR3 spans 16 amino acids. J gave up 8 bases and V 3 bases, and 15 bases lay outside the gene matches. CDR1 MDHEN and CDR2 SYDVKM come from the germline V gene. The CDR3 DNA reads TGTGCCAGCAGTTTCTCCCGGCAGGGGGGATTGGGAGGCTACACCTTC. This codes for CASSFSRQGGLGGYTF.

The V gene is TRBV4-2, the J gene TRBJ2-1, with TRBD2 as a possible D gene (7 bases). The CDR3 runs 14 residues. V dropped 1 base and J dropped 9 bases, with 13 bases sitting between them. Germline assignment: CDR1 LGHNA and CDR2 YNFKEQ. This CDR3 is CASSQAGGSTEQFF. CDR3 in DNA: TGTGCCAGCAGCCAAGCGGGGGGCTCCACTGAGCAGTTCTTC.

The chain employs TRBV28 and TRBJ1-5, with D unresolved. Germline values: CDR1 MDHEN, CDR2 SYDVKM. The CDR3 runs to 15 residues. Trimming stripped 5 bases from V and 4 bases from J, with 15 bases between. CDR3 residues: CASSHDSRWNQPQHF. CDR3 nucleotide sequence: TGTGCCAGCAGTCATGACTCCCGGTGGAATCAGCCCCAGCATTTT. Together with reference TRBV28 and TRBJ1-5, the CDR3 gives the full variable domain: DVKVTQSSRYLVKRTGEKVFLECVQDMDHENMFWYRQDPGLGLRLIYFSYDVKMKEKGDIPEGYSVSREKKERFSLILESASTNQTSMYLCASSHDSRWNQPQHFGDGTRLSIL.

The rearrangement links TRBV6-5 to TRBJ1-1; 12 bases fit TRBD1. The CDR3 has 14 residues. Germline-derived CDR1 and CDR2 are MNHEY and SVGAGI. V dropped 2 bases and J dropped 11; count of bases not matched to a gene: 6. CDR3 residues: CASSYEGQGADAFF. The DNA for the CDR3 is TGTGCCAGCAGTTACGAGGGACAGGGGGCAGACGCTTTCTTT.

This sequence joins TRBV18 and TRBJ1-3; the match to TRBD1 covers 9 bases. The trim removed 3 bases at V and 0 bases at J, leaving 6 bases unmatched. In germline, CDR1 is KGHSH, CDR2 LQKENI. The length of the CDR3 is 17 residues. The CDR3 spells CASSPGTGLGSGNTIYF. CDR3 bases: TGTGCCAGCTCACCGGGGACAGGGCTGGGCTCTGGAAACACCATATATTTT.

V is TRBV6-4 and J is TRBJ2-5; 9 bases line up with TRBD2. The CDR3 sequence is 15 residues long. J lost 4 bases, V lost 5 bases, and 8 bases had no gene match. In germline, CDR1 is MRHNA, CDR2 SNTAGT. CDR3 DNA sequence: TGTGCCAGCAGTCGGGAAGCGGGGGGAGGAGAGACCCAGTACTTC. This translates into CASSREAGGGETQYF.

The chain couples TRBV7-2 to TRBJ2-7; D possibly corresponds to TRBD2 (6 bases). Trimming took off 6 bases at V and 5 bases at J, with 11 bases between the two ends. The length of the CDR3 is 12 residues. The V gene's germline CDR1 is SGHTA and CDR2 FQGNSA. CDR3 in DNA: TGTGCCAGCAGGCGGGGATCGCACGAGCAGTACTTC. This codes for CASRRGSHEQYF.

The chain has TRBV7-9 and TRBJ2-5, with D maybe TRBD2 (5 bases). Trimming stripped 5 bases from V and 5 bases from J, with 15 bases between. CDR3 length: 14 amino acids. The germline V gene encodes CDR1 SEHNR and CDR2 FQNEAQ (reference sequence). CDR3 in amino acids: CASSADSRRETQYF. Here the CDR3 DNA reads TGTGCCAGCAGCGCGGACTCGCGTCGCGAGACCCAGTACTTC. The whole variable domain, remainder taken from reference TRBV7-9 and TRBJ2-5, is DTGVSQNPRHKITKRGQNVTFRCDPISEHNRLYWYRQTLGQGPEFLTYFQNEAQLEKSRLLSDRFSAERPKGSFSTLEIQRTEQGDSAMYLCASSADSRRETQYFGPGTRLLVL.

The genes are TRBV4-2 and TRBJ2-1, with 10 bases aligning to TRBD2. V was pared by 3 bases and J by 3 bases, with 8 bases of the junction left unmatched. Looked up from germline, CDR1 is LGHNA and CDR2 is YNFKEQ. This CDR3 comprises 17 residues. CDR3 bases: TGTGCCAGCAGCCACTACGCCGGGACTAGCGACTACAATGAGCAGTTCTTC. Its translation is CASSHYAGTSDYNEQFF.

V and J are TRBV6-1 and TRBJ2-2, with 9 bases lining up with TRBD2. Germline V lookup: CDR1 MNHNS, CDR2 SASEGT. Germline trimming cut 4 bases from V and 1 base from J; bases unmatched to any gene: 4. This CDR3 has 16 residues. The DNA of the CDR3 is TGTGCCAGCAGTGGGAAGCGGGAGGTGAACACCGGGGAGCTGTTTTTT. Amino acid sequence: CASSGKREVNTGELFF.

J is TRBJ2-5 and V is TRBV6-1; the D gene is possibly TRBD2 (6 bases). The CDR3 is made up of 16 amino acids. CDR1 and CDR2 from the germline V gene are MNHNS and SASEGT. The germline V and J ends were trimmed by 0 bases and 7 bases, with 18 bases remaining between them. The DNA for the CDR3 is TGTGCCAGCAGTGAAGCGCTTCCTTCCCCCGGGGGGACCCAGTACTTC. Translation gives CASSEALPSPGGTQYF.

The rearrangement joins TRBV2 to TRBJ1-2; 8 positions match TRBD1. The germline V gene has CDR1 SNHLY and CDR2 FYNNEI. The CDR3 has 16 residues. V gave up 2 bases and J gave up 3 bases; unmatched junction bases: 8. CDR3 bases: TGTGCCAGCAGTGAACCCCTGGACAGGGAGGACTATGGCTACACCTTC. Protein sequence: CASSEPLDREDYGYTF.

The chain couples TRBV9 to TRBJ1-3; 10 bases are a match to TRBD1. The CDR3 has 15 amino acids. V lost 4 bases, J lost 3 bases, and 4 bases stayed unmatched. From germline, CDR1 is SGDLS and CDR2 YYNGEE. This CDR3 reads CASSPTGGLGNTIYF. CDR3 nucleotides: TGTGCCAGCAGCCCGACAGGGGGCCTTGGAAACACCATATATTTT.